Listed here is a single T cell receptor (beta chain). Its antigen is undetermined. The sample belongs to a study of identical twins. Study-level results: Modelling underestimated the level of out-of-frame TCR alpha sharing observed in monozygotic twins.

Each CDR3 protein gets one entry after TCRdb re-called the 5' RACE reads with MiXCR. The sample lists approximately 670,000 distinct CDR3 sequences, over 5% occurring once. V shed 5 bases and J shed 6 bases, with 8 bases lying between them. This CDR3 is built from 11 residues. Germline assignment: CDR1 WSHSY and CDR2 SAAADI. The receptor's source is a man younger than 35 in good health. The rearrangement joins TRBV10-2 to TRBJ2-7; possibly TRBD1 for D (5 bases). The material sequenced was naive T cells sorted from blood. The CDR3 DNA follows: TGCGCCAGCAGTTTCCAGGGCGAGCAGTACGTC. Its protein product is CASSFQGEQYV.